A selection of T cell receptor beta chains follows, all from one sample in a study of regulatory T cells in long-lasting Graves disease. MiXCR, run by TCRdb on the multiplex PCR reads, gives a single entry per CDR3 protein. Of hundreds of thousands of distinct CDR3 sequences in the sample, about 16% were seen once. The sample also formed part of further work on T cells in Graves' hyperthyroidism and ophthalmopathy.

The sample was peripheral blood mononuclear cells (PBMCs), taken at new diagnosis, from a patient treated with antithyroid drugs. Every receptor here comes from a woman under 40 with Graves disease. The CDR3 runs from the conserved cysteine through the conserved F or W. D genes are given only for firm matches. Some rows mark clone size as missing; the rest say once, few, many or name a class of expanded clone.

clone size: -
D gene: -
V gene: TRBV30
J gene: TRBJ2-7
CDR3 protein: CAWSANSYEQYF
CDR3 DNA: TGTGCCTGGAGTGCCAATTCCTACGAGCAGTACTTC

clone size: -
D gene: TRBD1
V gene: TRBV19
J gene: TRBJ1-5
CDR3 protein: CASSRWGTGTGNQPQHF
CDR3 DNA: TGTGCCAGTAGTAGATGGGGAACCGGGACAGGAAATCAGCCCCAGCATTTT

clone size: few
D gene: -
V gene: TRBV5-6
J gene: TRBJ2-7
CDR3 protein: CASSKEGRQIYEQYF
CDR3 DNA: TGTGCCAGCAGCAAAGAGGGGCGCCAAATCTACGAGCAGTACTTC

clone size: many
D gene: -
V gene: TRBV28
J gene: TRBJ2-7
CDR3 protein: CASRVGAITYEQYF
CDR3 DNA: TGTGCCAGCAGGGTCGGGGCGATTACCTACGAGCAGTACTTC

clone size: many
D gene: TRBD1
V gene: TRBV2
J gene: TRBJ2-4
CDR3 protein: CASSPGQVAKNIQYF
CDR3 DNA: TGTGCCAGCAGTCCGGGACAGGTAGCCAAAAACATTCAGTACTTC

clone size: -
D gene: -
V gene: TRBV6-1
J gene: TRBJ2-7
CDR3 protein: CASSSRVSEQYF
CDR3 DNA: TGTGCCAGCAGCAGCAGGGTAAGCGAGCAGTACTTC

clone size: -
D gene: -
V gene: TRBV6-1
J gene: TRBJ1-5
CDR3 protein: CASSVVEGGEQPQHF
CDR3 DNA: TGTGCCAGCAGCGTTGTGGAGGGAGGGGAGCAGCCCCAGCATTTT

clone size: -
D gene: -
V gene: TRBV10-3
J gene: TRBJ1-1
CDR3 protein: CAISAFGGYNTEAFF
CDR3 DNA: TGTGCCATCAGTGCATTTGGGGGGTACAACACTGAAGCTTTCTTT

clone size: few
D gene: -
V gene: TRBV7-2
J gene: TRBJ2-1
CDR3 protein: CASSPPRGTHNEQFF
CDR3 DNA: TGTGCCAGCAGCCCCCCCCGGGGGACTCACAATGAGCAGTTCTTC

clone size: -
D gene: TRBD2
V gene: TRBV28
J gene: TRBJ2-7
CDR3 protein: CASRVRLASIPPVSEQYF
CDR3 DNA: TGTGCCAGCAGAGTCAGACTAGCGTCAATCCCGCCGGTTAGTGAGCAGTACTTC

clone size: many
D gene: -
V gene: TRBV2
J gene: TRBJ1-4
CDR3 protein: CASSAMSARVNEKLFF
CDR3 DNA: TGTGCCAGCAGTGCGATGTCTGCGAGGGTTAATGAAAAACTGTTTTTT

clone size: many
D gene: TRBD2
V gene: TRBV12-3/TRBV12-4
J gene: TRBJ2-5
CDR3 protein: CASRPWTSGKKETQYF
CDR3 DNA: TGTGCCAGCAGGCCGTGGACTAGCGGGAAAAAAGAGACCCAGTACTTC

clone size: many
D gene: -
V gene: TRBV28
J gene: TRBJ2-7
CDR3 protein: CASSLSSSGGYEQYF
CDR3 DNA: TGTGCCAGCAGTTTAAGTTCGTCTGGCGGTTACGAGCAGTACTTC

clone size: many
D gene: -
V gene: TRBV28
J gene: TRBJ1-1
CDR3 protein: CASSSWSSNTEAFF
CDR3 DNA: TGTGCCAGCAGTTCTTGGAGTTCGAACACTGAAGCTTTCTTT

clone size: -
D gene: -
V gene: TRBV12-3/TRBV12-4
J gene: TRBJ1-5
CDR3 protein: CASSSTWDQPQHF
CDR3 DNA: TGTGCCAGCTCCTCCACCTGGGATCAGCCCCAGCATTTT

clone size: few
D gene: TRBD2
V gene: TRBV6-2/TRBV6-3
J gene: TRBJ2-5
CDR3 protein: CASSPSGRGQETQYF
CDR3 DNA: TGTGCCAGCAGTCCTAGCGGGAGGGGGCAAGAGACCCAGTACTTC

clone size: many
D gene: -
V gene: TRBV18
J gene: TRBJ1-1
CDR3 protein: CASSPQGGGTEAFF
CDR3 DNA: TGTGCCAGCTCACCTCAGGGTGGTGGGACTGAAGCTTTCTTT

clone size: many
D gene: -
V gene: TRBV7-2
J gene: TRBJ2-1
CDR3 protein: CASSQVSASYNEQFF
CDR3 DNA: TGTGCCAGCAGCCAAGTTTCCGCCTCCTACAATGAGCAGTTCTTC

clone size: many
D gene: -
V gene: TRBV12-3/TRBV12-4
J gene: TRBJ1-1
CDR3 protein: CASSLAGRLNTEAFF
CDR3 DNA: TGTGCCAGCAGTTTAGCGGGCCGGCTGAACACTGAAGCTTTCTTT

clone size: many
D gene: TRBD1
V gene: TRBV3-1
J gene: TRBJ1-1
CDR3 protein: CASSHTGTVNTEAFF
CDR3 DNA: TGTGCCAGCAGCCATACCGGGACAGTGAACACTGAAGCTTTCTTT

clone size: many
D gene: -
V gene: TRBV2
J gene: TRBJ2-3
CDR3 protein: CASSWSPPPTDTQYF
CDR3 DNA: TGTGCCAGCTCGTGGAGCCCGCCACCCACAGATACGCAGTATTTT

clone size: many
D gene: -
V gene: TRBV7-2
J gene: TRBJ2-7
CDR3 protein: CASSRPGPGEQYF
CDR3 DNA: TGTGCCAGCAGCCGACCCGGACCGGGCGAGCAGTACTTC

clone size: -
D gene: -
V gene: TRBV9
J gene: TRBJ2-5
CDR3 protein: CASSVDPPGETQYF
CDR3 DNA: TGTGCCAGCAGCGTTGATCCTCCCGGGGAGACCCAGTACTTC

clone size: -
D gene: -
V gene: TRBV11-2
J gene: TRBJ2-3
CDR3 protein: CASSFSPGDTQYF
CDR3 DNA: TGTGCCAGCAGCTTCAGCCCCGGAGATACGCAGTATTTT

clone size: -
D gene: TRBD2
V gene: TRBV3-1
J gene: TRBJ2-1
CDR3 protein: CASSLGTTSYNEQFF
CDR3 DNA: TGTGCCAGCAGCCTAGGGACTACTTCCTACAATGAGCAGTTCTTC

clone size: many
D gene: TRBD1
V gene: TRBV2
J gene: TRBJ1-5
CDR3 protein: CASSGQGIPNQPQHF
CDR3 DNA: TGTGCCAGCAGTGGACAGGGGATCCCCAATCAGCCCCAGCATTTT

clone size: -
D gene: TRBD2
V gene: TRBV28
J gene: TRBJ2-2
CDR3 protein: CASSPTSGRANTGELFF
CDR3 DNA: TGTGCCAGCAGTCCGACTAGCGGGAGGGCCAACACCGGGGAGCTGTTTTTT

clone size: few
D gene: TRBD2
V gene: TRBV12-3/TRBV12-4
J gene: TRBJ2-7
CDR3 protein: CASSLGGGSPYEQYF
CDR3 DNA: TGTGCCAGCAGTTTAGGGGGGGGAAGTCCCTACGAGCAGTACTTC

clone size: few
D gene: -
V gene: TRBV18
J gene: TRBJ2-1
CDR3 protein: CASSRTNGAKVNEQFF
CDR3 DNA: TGTGCCAGCTCTCGAACCAACGGGGCCAAGGTCAATGAGCAGTTCTTC

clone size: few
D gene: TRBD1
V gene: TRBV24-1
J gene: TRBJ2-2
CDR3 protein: CATSDLGDRNTGELFF
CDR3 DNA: TGTGCCACCAGTGATTTAGGGGACAGGAACACCGGGGAGCTGTTTTTT

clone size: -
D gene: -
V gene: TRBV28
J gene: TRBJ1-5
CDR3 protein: CASRSSGTQPYEQYFGPGQPQHF
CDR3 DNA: -

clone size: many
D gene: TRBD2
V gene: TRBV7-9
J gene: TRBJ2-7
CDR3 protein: CASSNTGSGVSYEQYF
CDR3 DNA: TGTGCCAGCAGCAACACCGGGAGCGGGGTCTCCTACGAGCAGTACTTC

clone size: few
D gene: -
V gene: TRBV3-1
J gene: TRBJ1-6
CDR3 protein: CASSPDGGGSPLHF
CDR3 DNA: TGTGCCAGCAGCCCGGACGGAGGGGGTTCACCCCTCCACTTT

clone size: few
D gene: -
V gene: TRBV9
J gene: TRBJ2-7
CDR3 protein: CASSVGTSDLEQYF
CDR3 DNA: TGTGCCAGCAGCGTAGGTACAAGTGATCTTGAGCAGTACTTC

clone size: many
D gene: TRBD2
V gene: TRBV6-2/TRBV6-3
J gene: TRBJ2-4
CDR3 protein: CASREGQNIQYF
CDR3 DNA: TGTGCCAGCCGGGAGGGCCAGAACATTCAGTACTTC

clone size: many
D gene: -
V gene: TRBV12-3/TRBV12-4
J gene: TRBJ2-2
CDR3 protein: CASRSGTGELFF
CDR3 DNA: TGTGCCAGCAGAAGCGGCACCGGGGAGCTGTTTTTT

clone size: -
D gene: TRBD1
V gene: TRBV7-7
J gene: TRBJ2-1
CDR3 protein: CASSLGTGTLNEQFF
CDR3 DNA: TGTGCTAGCAGCTTAGGGACAGGGACACTCAATGAGCAGTTCTTC

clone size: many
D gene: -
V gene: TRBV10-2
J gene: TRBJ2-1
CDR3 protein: CASSVTTSYNEQFF
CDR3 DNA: TGCGCCAGCAGTGTCACTACCTCCTACAATGAGCAGTTCTTC

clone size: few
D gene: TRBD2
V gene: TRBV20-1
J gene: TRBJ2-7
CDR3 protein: CSARDLLEGGNEQYF
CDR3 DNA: TGCAGTGCTAGAGACCTGTTGGAGGGAGGGAACGAGCAGTACTTC

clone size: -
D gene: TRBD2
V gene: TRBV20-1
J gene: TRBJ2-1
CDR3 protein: CSASRLAGGKLNYNEQFF
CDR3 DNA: TGCAGTGCTTCCCGACTAGCGGGAGGGAAATTGAACTACAATGAGCAGTTCTTC

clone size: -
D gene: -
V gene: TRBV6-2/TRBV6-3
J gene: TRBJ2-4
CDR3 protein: CASSESTPAKNIQYF
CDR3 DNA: TGTGCCAGCAGTGAGTCTACGCCAGCCAAAAACATTCAGTACTTC

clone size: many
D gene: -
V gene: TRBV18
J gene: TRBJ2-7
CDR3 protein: CASSPRTTGPYEQYF
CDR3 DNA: TGTGCCAGCTCACCGAGGACTACTGGGCCCTACGAGCAGTACTTC

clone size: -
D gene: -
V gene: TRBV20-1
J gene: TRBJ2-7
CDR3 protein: CSARGLLPYEQYF
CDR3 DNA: TGCAGTGCTCGAGGACTCCTGCCCTACGAGCAGTACTTC

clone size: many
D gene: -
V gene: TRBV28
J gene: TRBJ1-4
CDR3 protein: CASSFSTATNEKLFF
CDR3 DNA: TGTGCCAGCAGTTTCTCAACTGCAACTAATGAAAAACTGTTTTTT

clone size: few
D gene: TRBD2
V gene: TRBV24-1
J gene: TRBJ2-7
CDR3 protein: CATSDHSGRSSEQYF
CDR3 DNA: TGTGCCACCAGTGATCATAGCGGGAGAAGTTCCGAGCAGTACTTC

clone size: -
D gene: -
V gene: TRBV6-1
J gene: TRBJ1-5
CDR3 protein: CASSDGREGVISNQPQHF
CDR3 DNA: TGTGCCAGCAGTGACGGAAGGGAGGGAGTAATTAGCAATCAGCCCCAGCATTTT

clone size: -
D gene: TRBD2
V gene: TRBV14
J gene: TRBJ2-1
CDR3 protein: CASSQAGLGPPSYNEQSF
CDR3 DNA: TGTGCCAGCAGCCAAGCGGGACTAGGTCCCCCGTCCTACAATGAGCAGTCCTTC